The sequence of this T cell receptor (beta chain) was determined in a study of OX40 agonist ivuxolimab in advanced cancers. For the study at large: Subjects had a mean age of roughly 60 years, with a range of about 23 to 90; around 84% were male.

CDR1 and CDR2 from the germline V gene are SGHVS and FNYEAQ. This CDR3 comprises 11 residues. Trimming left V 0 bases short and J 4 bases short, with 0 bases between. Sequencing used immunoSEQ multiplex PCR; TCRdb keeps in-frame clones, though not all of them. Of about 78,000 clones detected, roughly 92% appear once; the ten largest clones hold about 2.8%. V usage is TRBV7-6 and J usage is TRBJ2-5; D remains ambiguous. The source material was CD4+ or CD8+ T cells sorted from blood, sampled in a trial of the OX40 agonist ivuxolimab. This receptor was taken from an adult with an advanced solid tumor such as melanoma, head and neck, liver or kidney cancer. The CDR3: CASSLAETQYF. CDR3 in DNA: TGTGCCAGCAGCTTAGCAGAGACCCAGTACTTC.